This passage covers 27 T cell receptor beta chains from one sample sequenced in a study of T cells in Graves' hyperthyroidism and ophthalmopathy. TCR beta CDR3 regions were amplified from RNA. First-round RT-PCR with HTBI primers amplified the TCR CDR3 region. TCRdb independently ran MiXCR on the multiplex PCR reads; one entry per CDR3 protein. The sample lists roughly 840,000 distinct CDR3 sequences, roughly 40% occurring once. Sequenced input: blood. All receptors derive from a man between 18 and 35 years old with Graves' hyperthyroidism.

The chain combines TRBV14 with TRBJ1-5; tentative D call: TRBD1 (6 bases). The CDR3 contains 16 residues. Looked up from germline, CDR1 is SGHDN and CDR2 is FVKESK. Trimming pared 2 bases from V and 2 bases from J, leaving 13 bases between. The CDR3 protein is CASSQIPGGGNQPQHF. CDR3 nucleotides: TGTGCCAGCAGCCAAATCCCCGGGGGCGGCAATCAGCCCCAGCATTTT.

About this clonotype itself: The germline gene is not matched at one end of the junction; a read error may be the cause. V gene TRBV6-1 combines with J gene TRBJ2-5; TRBD2 agrees at 11 bases. This CDR3 has 14 residues. In germline, CDR1 is MNHNS, CDR2 SASEGT. CDR3 nucleotide sequence: TGTGCCGGCAGGATGACTAGCGGGGAGGAGACCCAGTACTTC. Translated: CAGRMTSGEETQYF.

The chain employs TRBV11-3 and TRBJ2-7, with 8 bases that match TRBD2. V trimming: 5 bases; J trimming: 5 bases; junction bases outside the gene matches: 5. Per germline, CDR1 SGHNT and CDR2 YENEEA. This CDR3 has 13 residues. The CDR3 DNA follows: TGTGCCAGCAGCCCCCACGGGGGGGACGAGCAGTACTTC. Residues: CASSPHGGDEQYF.

This clonotype appeared many times. The V gene is TRBV29-1, the J gene TRBJ2-7; D call uncertain. The CDR3 sequence is 12 residues long. Germline V gives CDR1 SQVTM, CDR2 ANQGSEA. V dropped 5 bases and J dropped 3 bases, with 11 bases sitting between them. The CDR3 spells CSVSGSNYEQYF. DNA of the CDR3: TGCAGCGTTTCTGGCAGCAACTACGAGCAGTACTTC.

In its sample, this clonotype was seen many times. The rearrangement links TRBV19 to TRBJ1-5, with unresolved D. V was clipped by 7 bases and J by 0 bases, with 10 bases between them. Per the germline V gene, CDR1 is LNHDA and CDR2 is SQIVND (reference sequence). The CDR3 consists of 14 residues. CDR3 sequence (DNA): TGTGCCAGTACCGAGGGAGATAGCAATCAGCCCCAGCATTTT. Encoded protein: CASTEGDSNQPQHF.

This clonotype was observed a handful of times. J is TRBJ1-4 and V is TRBV2; 7 bases are shared with TRBD1. The trim removed 6 bases at V and 7 bases at J, leaving 20 bases unmatched. The CDR3 runs 18 residues. Germline V lookup: CDR1 SNHLY, CDR2 FYNNEI. The chain's CDR3 is CASRALWGGGNGSEKLFF. The CDR3 nucleotides are TGTGCCAGCAGGGCCCTATGGGGAGGGGGCAATGGAAGTGAAAAACTGTTTTTT.

This clonotype showed up many times. The chain combines TRBV10-3 with TRBJ1-2; D is uncertain. Trimming removed 8 bases from V and 2 bases from J, with 9 bases in between. CDR1 ENHRY and CDR2 SYGVKD come from the germline V gene. This CDR3 has 12 residues. In DNA form, the CDR3 reads TGTGCCATCGGTTACGAGAACTATGGCTACACCTTC. Encoded protein: CAIGYENYGYTF.

This clonotype was observed a few times. The V and J genes are TRBV29-1 and TRBJ2-7; unclear D gene. In germline, CDR1 is SQVTM, CDR2 ANQGSEA. The CDR3 length is 14 residues. The ends were cut back, 2 bases at V and 3 bases at J, with 14 bases in the middle. CDR3 residues: CSVEMGSTNYEQYF. The CDR3 bases are TGCAGCGTTGAAATGGGTTCTACTAACTACGAGCAGTACTTC.

A note on this clonotype: Its ends do not fully match the called genes, so a read error is possible. V and J are TRBV7-9 and TRBJ2-5; 7 nucleotides align to TRBD2. The length of the CDR3 is 16 residues. CDR1 and CDR2 from the germline V gene are SEHNR and FQNEAQ (reference sequence). The CDR3 DNA sequence: TGCGCCAGCAGCCAAGAACGCGGGTTTCGCCGGGAGGCCCAGTACTTC. Residues: CASSQERGFRREAQYF.

This clonotype occurred a few times. The V gene is TRBV5-1, the J gene TRBJ1-1, with a weak D call TRBD1 (5 bases). The CDR3 totals 11 residues. Per germline, CDR1 SGHRS and CDR2 YFSETQ. V lost 4 bases and J lost 10, with 11 bases in between. CDR3 nucleotide sequence: TGCGCCAGCAGCACGGGGGACGGAGCTTTCTTT. Its protein product is CASSTGDGAFF. Variable domain in full (rest from reference TRBV5-1 and TRBJ1-1): KAGVTQTPRYLIKTRGQQVTLSCSPISGHRSVSWYQQTPGQGLQFLFEYFSETQRNKGNFPGRFSGRQFSNSRSEMNVSTLELGDSALYLCASSTGDGAFFGQGTRLTVV.

V is TRBV6-1 and J is TRBJ2-5; D perhaps matches TRBD2 (6 bases). This CDR3 is built from 13 residues. Trimming left V 5 bases short and J 2 bases short, with 9 bases between. Germline V lookup: CDR1 MNHNS, CDR2 SASEGT. CDR3 bases: TGTGCCAGCAGTACCGCGGGACAAGAGACCCAGTACTTC. It encodes CASSTAGQETQYF.

This clonotype has only one observation. A read error may produce the germline difference seen at one junction end. The chain joins TRBV7-3 to TRBJ1-1; D perhaps matches TRBD1 (6 bases). Germline CDR1 reads SGHTA; CDR2 reads FQGTGA. The CDR3 is 15 residues long. CDR3 region: CASSQVWGGNTEAFF. CDR3 sequence (DNA): TGCGCCAGCAGCCAAGTGTGGGGGGGCAACACTGAAGCTTTCTTT.

This clonotype was counted many times. The chain combines TRBV2 with TRBJ1-6, with a possible D match to TRBD1 (5 bases). Trimming took off 3 bases at V and 1 base at J, with 10 bases between the two ends. The CDR3 runs 16 residues. Germline-derived CDR1 and CDR2 are SNHLY and FYNNEI. The CDR3 coding sequence is TGTGCCAGCAGTGACTATGGGGCATCCTATAATTCACCCCTCCACTTT. Translated, it gives CASSDYGASYNSPLHF.

Details on this clonotype: Possible read error: a much larger clone is one base away. J is TRBJ1-2 and V is TRBV7-9; D unresolved. The CDR3 covers 16 residues. The germline V and J ends were trimmed by 1 base and 4 bases, with 16 bases remaining between them. Germline V lookup: CDR1 SEHNR, CDR2 FQNEAQ (reference sequence). CDR3 region: CASSLGARDAIYGYTF. The CDR3 DNA reads TGTGCCAGCAGCTTAGGGGCCCGTGACGCAATCTATGGCTACACCTTC.

In this sample, this clonotype turned up many times. The chain is built from TRBV10-3 and TRBJ1-1, with TRBD1 identical over 8 bases. The germline gives CDR1 ENHRY, CDR2 SYGVKD. With 4 bases clipped from V and 6 bases from J, the junction kept 1 base outside the gene matches. The CDR3 consists of 12 residues. CDR3 nucleotide sequence: TGTGCCATCAGTGCAGGGGGCTCTGAAGCTTTCTTT. Its translation: CAISAGGSEAFF.

This clonotype has a handful of counts. The chain employs TRBV20-1 and TRBJ1-2; D unresolved. V was trimmed by 2 bases and J by 6 bases, leaving 7 bases between them. CDR3 size: 11 residues. CDR1 is DFQATT and CDR2 is SNEGSKA in the germline V gene (reference sequence). The DNA of the CDR3 is TGCAGTGCTAGACAGATCGATGGCTACACCTTC. It is translated as CSARQIDGYTF.

This clonotype turned up a few times. V usage is TRBV7-8 and J usage is TRBJ2-5; D gene ambiguous. Germline V gene sequence: CDR1 SGHVS, CDR2 FQNEAQ. The V gene lost 5 bases and the J gene lost 6 bases, with 16 bases spanning the gap. The length of the CDR3 is 14 residues. In DNA form, the CDR3 reads TGTGCCAGCAGCCGTCCGGACGGTAAACAGACCCAGTACTTC. It specifies CASSRPDGKQTQYF.

The chain combines TRBV30 with TRBJ1-6, with D perhaps matching TRBD1 (5 bases). This CDR3 spans 15 amino acids. V shed 4 bases and J shed 10 bases, with 20 bases lying between them. From germline, CDR1 is GTSNPN and CDR2 SVGIG (reference sequence). CDR3 region: CAWNGIGGLESPLHF. The CDR3 nucleotides read TGTGCCTGGAATGGGATCGGGGGGTTGGAGTCACCCCTCCACTTT.

A remark on this clonotype: A junction end diverges from the germline sequence, so it may reflect a read error. The CDR3 spells CASSLEGEAVETQHF. Written as DNA, the CDR3 is TGTGCCAGCAGCTTAGAGGGGGAGGCTGTGGAGACCCAGCACTTC. This chain joins TRBV4-2 and TRBJ2-5, with D perhaps given as TRBD1 or TRBD2 (6 bases each). Germline CDR1 and CDR2: LGHNA and YNFKEQ. CDR3 length equals 15 residues.

The sample holds many counts of this clonotype. This sequence joins TRBV10-3 and TRBJ2-2, with 7 bases identical to TRBD1. The V gene's germline CDR1 is ENHRY and CDR2 SYGVKD. The CDR3 is 15 residues long. V lost 3 bases, J lost 0 bases, and 1 base stayed unmatched. The CDR3, as DNA: TGTGCCATCAGTGAACAGGGGTCGAACACCGGGGAGCTGTTTTTT. Amino acid sequence: CAISEQGSNTGELFF.

The chain employs TRBV7-8 and TRBJ2-7; 8 bases fit TRBD2. With V trimmed by 5 bases and J by 2 bases, 11 bases remained unmatched. This CDR3 spans 16 amino acids. Germline V gene data show CDR1 as SGHVS and CDR2 as FQNEAQ. The CDR3 DNA is TGTGCCAGCAGCCTAAGGGGACTAGTACCTCCCTACGAGCAGTACTTC. Protein sequence: CASSLRGLVPPYEQYF.

This clonotype appeared a single time. V usage is TRBV28 and J usage is TRBJ1-1; maybe TRBD1 (5 bases). Germline V gene lookup returns CDR1 MDHEN and CDR2 SYDVKM. The CDR3 is 13 amino acids. V dropped 5 bases and J dropped 2 bases, with 9 bases sitting between them. CDR3 region: CASSHQGNTEAFF. In nucleotides, the CDR3 is TGTGCCAGCAGTCACCAGGGTAACACTGAAGCTTTCTTT.

This clonotype was detected once. The V gene is TRBV4-2, the J gene TRBJ1-2; perhaps TRBD1 as D (5 bases). The CDR3 spans 13 residues. V was trimmed by 5 bases and J by 7 bases, leaving 14 bases between them. Germline V lookup: CDR1 LGHNA, CDR2 YNFKEQ. The CDR3 region is CASSGKGKGGYTF. The CDR3 DNA follows: TGTGCCAGCAGCGGTAAGGGGAAAGGTGGCTACACCTTC.

This clonotype was seen only a few times. The chain links TRBV20-1 to TRBJ2-5, with D possibly matching TRBD2 (6 bases). Germline assignment: CDR1 DFQATT and CDR2 SNEGSKA (reference sequence). CDR3 length equals 14 residues. Trimming removed 1 base from V and 5 bases from J, with 14 bases in between. This CDR3 reads CSARASSAGETQYF. The DNA for the CDR3 is TGCAGTGCTAGAGCCTCTAGCGCGGGTGAGACCCAGTACTTC.

This clonotype has at least ten counts. The chain couples TRBV10-3 to TRBJ1-1; the match to TRBD1 covers 7 bases. This CDR3 region has 13 residues. Per germline, CDR1 ENHRY and CDR2 SYGVKD. J gave up 6 bases and V 11 bases, and 12 bases lay outside the gene matches. CDR3 region: CASTQGVGPEAFF. The CDR3 bases are TGTGCCTCAACCCAGGGGGTAGGCCCTGAAGCTTTCTTT.

Notes on this clonotype: A much larger clone differs by one base, so this may be a read error. J is TRBJ1-2 and V is TRBV12-3 or TRBV12-4; a possible D gene is TRBD1 (6 bases). The CDR3 runs to 13 residues. In nucleotides, the CDR3 is TGTGCCAACAGTTACCGGCAGGGGCATGGCTACACCTTC. It encodes CANSYRQGHGYTF.

V gene TRBV7-6 combines with J gene TRBJ1-3; D is unclear. This CDR3 is 16 amino acids long. Trimming took 6 bases from V and 0 from J, leaving 15 bases between them. CDR1 SGHVS and CDR2 FNYEAQ come from the germline V gene. The CDR3 bases are TGTGCCAGCAGTTACTTGGACTCTACCTCTGGAAACACCATATATTTT. This encodes CASSYLDSTSGNTIYF.